This T cell receptor (beta chain) was identified during a study of T cell responses to AZD1222 COVID-19 vaccine. Study-wide results and caveats: Spike-spanning, vaccine-associated CD4 TCRs were dominant at 160-218 and 743-854. Clonal diversity was possibly underestimated, and white British individuals and females predominated among donors. The reported proportion of spike-specific TCRs targeting unmutated variant regions was nearly half.

Remarks on this clone: Antigen: not known.

The assay was immunoSEQ multiplex PCR, and TCRdb's table has in-frame clones only and misses some. Counted here are roughly 100,000 clones, 90% occurring once; the ten biggest clones make up about 5%. The CDR3 spans 14 residues. The TCR comes from an adult in good health. This sample comprised peripheral blood, obtained on day 0 of AZD1222 vaccination. V is TRBV12-2 and J is TRBJ2-7. TRBV12-2 is a listed pseudogene. The CDR3 protein is CARLTAAGSYEQYF. CDR3 nucleotides: TGTGCAAGACTCACGGCGGCAGGTTCCTACGAGCAGTACTTC.